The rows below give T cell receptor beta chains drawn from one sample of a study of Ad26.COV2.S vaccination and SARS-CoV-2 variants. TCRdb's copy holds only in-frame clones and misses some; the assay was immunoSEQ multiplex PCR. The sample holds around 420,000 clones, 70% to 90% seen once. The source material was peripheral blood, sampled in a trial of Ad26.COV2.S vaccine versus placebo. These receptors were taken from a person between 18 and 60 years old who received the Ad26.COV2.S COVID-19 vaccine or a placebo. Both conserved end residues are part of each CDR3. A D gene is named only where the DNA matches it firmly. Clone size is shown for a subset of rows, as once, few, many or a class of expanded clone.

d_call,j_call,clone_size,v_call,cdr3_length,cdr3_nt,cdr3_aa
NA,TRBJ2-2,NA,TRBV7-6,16,TGTGCCAGCAGCTTAGGGGACCCGCTCACCACCGGGGAGCTGTTTTTT,CASSLGDPLTTGELFF
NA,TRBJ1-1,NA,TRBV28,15,TGTGCCAGCAGTCCGGGTTTGGCAGGGAACACTGAAGCTTTCTTT,CASSPGLAGNTEAFF
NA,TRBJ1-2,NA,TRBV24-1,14,TGTGCCACCAGTGATTTGCGGAGAAACTATGGCTACACCTTC,CATSDLRRNYGYTF
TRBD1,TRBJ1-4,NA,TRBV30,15,TGTGCCTGGAGCCCCCCGCCGGGACAGGGTGAAAAACTGTTTTTT,CAWSPPPGQGEKLFF
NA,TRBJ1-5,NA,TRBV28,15,TGTGCCAGCAGTCTAGGGGGAAGTGGCAATCAGCCCCAGCATTTT,CASSLGGSGNQPQHF
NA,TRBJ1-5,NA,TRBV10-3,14,TGTGCCATAAACCGGGACGGGAGAGATCAGCCCCAGCATTTT,CAINRDGRDQPQHF
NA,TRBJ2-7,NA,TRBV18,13,TGTGCCAGCTCACCCGGGGGCCTCGGCGAGCAGTACTTC,CASSPGGLGEQYF
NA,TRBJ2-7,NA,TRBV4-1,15,TGCGCCAGCAGCCAAGCAACCGGGCCGATCTACGAGCAGTACTTC,CASSQATGPIYEQYF
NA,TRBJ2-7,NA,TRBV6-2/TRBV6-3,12,TGTGCCAGCAGTTACGCAGCCTACGAGCAGTACTTC,CASSYAAYEQYF
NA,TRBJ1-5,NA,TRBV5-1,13,TGCGCCAGCTCCCCGGGGGATGGGCAGCCCCAGCATTTT,CASSPGDGQPQHF
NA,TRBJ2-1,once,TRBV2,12,TGTGCCAGCTTGGCGGGGTTCTATGAGCAGTTCTTC,CASLAGFYEQFF
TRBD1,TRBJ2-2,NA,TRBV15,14,TGTGCCACCAGCAGAGACAGGGGGCCCGGGGAGCTGTTTTTT,CATSRDRGPGELFF
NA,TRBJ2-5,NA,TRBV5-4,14,TGTGCCAGCAGCGCCAGGGGGGGCGGAGAGACCCAGTACTTC,CASSARGGGETQYF
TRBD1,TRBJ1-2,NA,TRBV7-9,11,TGTGCCAGCAGCTCGGACAGGGACTACACCTTC,CASSSDRDYTF
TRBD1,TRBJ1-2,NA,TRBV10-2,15,TGCGCCAGCCGCATAGGACAGGAAGACGGCTATGGCTACACCTTC,CASRIGQEDGYGYTF
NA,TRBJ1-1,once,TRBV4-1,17,TGCGCCAGCAGCCAAGAGGGGAGCAGGGGATCGAACACTGAAGCTTTCTTT,CASSQEGSRGSNTEAFF
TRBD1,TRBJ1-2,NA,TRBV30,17,TGTGCCTGGAGTGCCCGGGACAGCCACCCGATTAACTATGGCTACACCTTC,CAWSARDSHPINYGYTF
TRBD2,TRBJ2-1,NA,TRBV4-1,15,TGCGCCAGCAGCCAAGGACAATCGCGGGGGGGTGAGCAGTTCTTC,CASSQGQSRGGEQFF
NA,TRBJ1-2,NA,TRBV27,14,TGTGCCAGCTCAGAGGGGGGGCAAAACTATGGCTACACCTTC,CASSEGGQNYGYTF
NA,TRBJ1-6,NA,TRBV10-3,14,TGTGCCATCAACCCGGGACCGGATAATTCACCCCTCCACTTT,CAINPGPDNSPLHF
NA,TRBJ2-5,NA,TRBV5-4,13,TGTGCCAGCAGCTTGGGGCAGTTTGAGACCCAGTACTTC,CASSLGQFETQYF
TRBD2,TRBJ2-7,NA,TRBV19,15,TGTGCCAGTAGTATATCGGGCGGGGGGCCCTACGAGCAGTACTTC,CASSISGGGPYEQYF
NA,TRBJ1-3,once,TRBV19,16,TGTGCCAGTAGTCTCGGACAACCTTACTCTGGAAACACCATATATTTT,CASSLGQPYSGNTIYF
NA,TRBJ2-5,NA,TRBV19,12,TGTGCCAGTAGTATAGCAGGAGAGACCCAGTACTTC,CASSIAGETQYF